Sequencing of this T cell receptor (beta chain) was carried out in a study of kidney transplant recipient with SARS-CoV-2 infection (dated by TCRdb to the early 2020s). The time point label corresponds to: pre-pandemic baseline sample and day 111 after first positive SARS-CoV-2 test. Sequencing relied on an Illumina MiSeq. Profiling of the peripheral T cell repertoire targeted human TCRbeta genes. The study's own analysis went as follows. Beta-binomial modelling was applied to test for differential clonotype abundance so that variability over time was accounted for. Expanded clonotypes were screened against the ImmuneCODE reference database of SARS-CoV-2-associated TCRs and were mapped to viral genome regions. Additional analyses of the repertoire looked at TRBV gene usage, CDR3 length, CDR3 amino acid overlap between time points, clonotype abundance distributions and Jaccard similarity. TCRdb applied fastp at Q25 and MiXCR to the public reads, then kept only in-frame beta chains. One record per CDR3 amino acid sequence lists the most common genes and DNA. The V and J calls were not made by the authors but by TCRdb's processing. This sample lists under 300,000 distinct CDR3 sequences; roughly 26% were detected once. The ten largest clonotypes hold roughly 7% of the sample.

This clonotype appeared many times. Its target antigen remains unknown. No per-base quality is available; no much larger clone lies one base away. The CDR3 goes from the cysteine to the phenylalanine over 14 residues. Solely the CDR3 DNA is kept, with 42 bases framed from the first base. V lost 2 bases and J lost 7 bases; the stretch between them is 15 bases long. CDR1 and CDR2 were assigned from the germline V gene as SGHTA and FQGNSA. Material: a blood sample, obtained at baseline and around day 110 from a kidney transplant recipient. The sequence was collected from a male patient aged 30 to 39 who had COVID-19 and was a kidney transplant recipient. Following a transplant, a fraction of the T cells may be traceable to the graft donor. The chain employs TRBV7-2 and TRBJ2-7; the D gene is perhaps TRBD1, on 6 matching bases. At the DNA level, the sequence is TGTGCCAGCAGCTTAACGACAGGTCCTAGGGAGCAGTACTTC. Its translation is CASSLTTGPREQYF.